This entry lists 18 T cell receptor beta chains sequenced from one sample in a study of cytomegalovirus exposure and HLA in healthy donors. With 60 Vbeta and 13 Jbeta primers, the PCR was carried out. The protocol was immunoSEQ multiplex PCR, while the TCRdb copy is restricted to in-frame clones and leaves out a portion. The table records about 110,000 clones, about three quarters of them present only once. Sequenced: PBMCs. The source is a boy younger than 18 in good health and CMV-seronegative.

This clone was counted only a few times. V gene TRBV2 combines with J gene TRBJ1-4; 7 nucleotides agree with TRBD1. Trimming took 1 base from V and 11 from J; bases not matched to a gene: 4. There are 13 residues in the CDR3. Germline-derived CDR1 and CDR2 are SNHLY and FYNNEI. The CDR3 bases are TGTGCCAGCAGTGAAGATGGACAGGTGAAACTGTTTTTT. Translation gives CASSEDGQVKLFF.

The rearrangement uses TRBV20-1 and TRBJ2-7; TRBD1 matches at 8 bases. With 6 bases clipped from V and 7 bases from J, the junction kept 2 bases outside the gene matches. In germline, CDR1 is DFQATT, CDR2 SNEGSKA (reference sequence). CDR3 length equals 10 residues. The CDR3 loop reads CSATGEEQYF. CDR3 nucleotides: TGCAGTGCGACAGGGGAGGAGCAGTACTTC.

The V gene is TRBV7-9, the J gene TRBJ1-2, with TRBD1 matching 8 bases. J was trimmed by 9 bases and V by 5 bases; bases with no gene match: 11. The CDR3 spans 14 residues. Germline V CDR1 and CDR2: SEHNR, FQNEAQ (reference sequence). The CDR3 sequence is CASSPQGQGHSYTF. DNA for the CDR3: TGTGCCAGCAGCCCACAAGGACAGGGCCATAGCTACACCTTC. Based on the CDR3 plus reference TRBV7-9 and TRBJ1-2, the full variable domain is DTGVSQNPRHKITKRGQNVTFRCDPISEHNRLYWYRQTLGQGPEFLTYFQNEAQLEKSRLLSDRFSAERPKGSFSTLEIQRTEQGDSAMYLCASSPQGQGHSYTFGSGTRLTVV.

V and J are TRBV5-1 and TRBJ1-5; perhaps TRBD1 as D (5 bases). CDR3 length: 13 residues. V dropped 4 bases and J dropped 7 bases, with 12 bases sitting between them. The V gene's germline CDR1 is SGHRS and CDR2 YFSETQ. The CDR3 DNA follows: TGCGCCAGCAGCCCCAGGGATGGCCAGCCCCAGCATTTT. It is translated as CASSPRDGQPQHF.

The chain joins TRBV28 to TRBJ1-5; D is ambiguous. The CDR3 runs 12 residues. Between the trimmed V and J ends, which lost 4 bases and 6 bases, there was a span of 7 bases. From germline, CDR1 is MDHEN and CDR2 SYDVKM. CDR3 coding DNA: TGTGCCAGCAGTTCTTTTTCTCAGCCCCAGCATTTT. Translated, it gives CASSSFSQPQHF.

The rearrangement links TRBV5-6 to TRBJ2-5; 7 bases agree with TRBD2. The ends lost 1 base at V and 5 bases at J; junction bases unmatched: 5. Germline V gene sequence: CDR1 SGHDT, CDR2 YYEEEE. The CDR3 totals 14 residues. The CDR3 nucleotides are TGTGCCAGCAGCTTGAGTGGGAGGGTCGAGACCCAGTACTTC. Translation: CASSLSGRVETQYF.

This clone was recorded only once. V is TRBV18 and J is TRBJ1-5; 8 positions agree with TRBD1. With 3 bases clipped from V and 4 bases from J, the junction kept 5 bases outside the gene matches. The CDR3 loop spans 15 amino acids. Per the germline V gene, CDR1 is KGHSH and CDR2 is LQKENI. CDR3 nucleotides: TGTGCCAGCTCACCGGGACAGGTTTCTAATCAGCCCCAGCATTTT. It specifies CASSPGQVSNQPQHF.

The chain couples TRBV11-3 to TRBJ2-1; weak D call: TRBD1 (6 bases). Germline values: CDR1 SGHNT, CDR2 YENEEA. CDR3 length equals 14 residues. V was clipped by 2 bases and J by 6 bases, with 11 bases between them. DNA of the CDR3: TGTGCCAGCAGCTTATTACAGGGTCTCAATGAGCAGTTCTTC. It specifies CASSLLQGLNEQFF.

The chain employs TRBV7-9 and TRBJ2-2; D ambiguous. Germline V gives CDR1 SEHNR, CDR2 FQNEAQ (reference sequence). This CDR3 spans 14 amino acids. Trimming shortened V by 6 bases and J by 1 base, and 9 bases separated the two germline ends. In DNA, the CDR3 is TGTGCCAGCAGGCCGAGATGGAACACCGGGGAGCTGTTTTTT. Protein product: CASRPRWNTGELFF.

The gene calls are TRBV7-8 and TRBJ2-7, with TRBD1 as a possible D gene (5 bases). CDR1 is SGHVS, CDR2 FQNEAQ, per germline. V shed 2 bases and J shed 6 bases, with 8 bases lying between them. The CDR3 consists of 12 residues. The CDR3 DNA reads TGTGCCAGCAGCTTAAGGGGTGGCGAGCAGTACTTC. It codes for CASSLRGGEQYF.

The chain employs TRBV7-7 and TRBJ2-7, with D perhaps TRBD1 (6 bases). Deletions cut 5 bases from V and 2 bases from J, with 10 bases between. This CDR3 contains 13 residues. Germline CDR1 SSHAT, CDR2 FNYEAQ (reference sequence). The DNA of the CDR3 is TGTGCCAGCAGCCTCCGGGACACCTACGAGCAGTACTTC. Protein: CASSLRDTYEQYF.

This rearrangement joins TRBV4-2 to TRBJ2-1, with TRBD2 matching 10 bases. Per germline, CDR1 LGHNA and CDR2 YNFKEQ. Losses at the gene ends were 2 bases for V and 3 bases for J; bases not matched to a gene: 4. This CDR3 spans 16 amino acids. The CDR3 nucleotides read TGTGCCAGCAGCCAATCCATAGCGGGAGGCTACAATGAGCAGTTCTTC. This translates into CASSQSIAGGYNEQFF.

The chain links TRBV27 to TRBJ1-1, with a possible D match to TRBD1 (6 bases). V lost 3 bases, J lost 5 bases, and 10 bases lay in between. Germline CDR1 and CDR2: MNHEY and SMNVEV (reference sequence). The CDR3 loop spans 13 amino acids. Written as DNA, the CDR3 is TGTGCCAGCAGTTTCCAGGGGTGGACTGAAGCTTTCTTT. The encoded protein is CASSFQGWTEAFF.

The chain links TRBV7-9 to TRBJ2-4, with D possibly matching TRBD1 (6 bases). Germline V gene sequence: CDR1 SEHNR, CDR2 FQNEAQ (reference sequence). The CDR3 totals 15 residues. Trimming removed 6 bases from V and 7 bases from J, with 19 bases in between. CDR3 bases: TGTGCCAGCAGTCCCTCTGGGCAGGGGTGGAACATTCAGTACTTC. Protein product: CASSPSGQGWNIQYF.

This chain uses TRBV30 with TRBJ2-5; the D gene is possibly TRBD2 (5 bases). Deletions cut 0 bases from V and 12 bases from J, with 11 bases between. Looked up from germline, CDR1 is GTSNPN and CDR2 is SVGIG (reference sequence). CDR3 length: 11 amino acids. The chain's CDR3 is CAWSVGENKYF. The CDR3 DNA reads TGTGCCTGGAGTGTGGGAGAGAACAAGTACTTC.

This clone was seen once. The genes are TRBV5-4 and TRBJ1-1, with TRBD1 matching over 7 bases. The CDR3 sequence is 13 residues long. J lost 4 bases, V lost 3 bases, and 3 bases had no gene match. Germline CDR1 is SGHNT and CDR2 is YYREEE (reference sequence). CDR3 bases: TGTGCCAGCAGCTCAGGGGGGAGCACTGAAGCTTTCTTT. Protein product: CASSSGGSTEAFF.

The CDR3 DNA is TGCGCCAGCAGCTTGCTGACAGGGGGCAATGAGCAGTTCTTC. Its translation: CASSLLTGGNEQFF. The gene calls are TRBV5-1 and TRBJ2-1; 9 bases line up with TRBD1. This CDR3 is built from 14 residues. Germline V gene lookup returns CDR1 SGHRS and CDR2 YFSETQ. The trim removed 1 base at V and 6 bases at J, leaving 2 bases unmatched. Drawing the rest from reference TRBV5-1 and TRBJ2-1, the complete variable domain is KAGVTQTPRYLIKTRGQQVTLSCSPISGHRSVSWYQQTPGQGLQFLFEYFSETQRNKGNFPGRFSGRQFSNSRSEMNVSTLELGDSALYLCASSLLTGGNEQFFGPGTRLTVL.

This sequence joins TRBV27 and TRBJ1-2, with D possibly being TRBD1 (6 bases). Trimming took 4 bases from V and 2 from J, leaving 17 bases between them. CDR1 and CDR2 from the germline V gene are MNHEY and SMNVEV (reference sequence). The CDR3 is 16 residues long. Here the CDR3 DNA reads TGTGCCAGCAGTTCCCAGACAGGCACCAGGAACTATGGCTACACCTTC. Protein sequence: CASSSQTGTRNYGYTF.